This T cell receptor (beta chain) comes out of a study of immune evolution from preneoplasia to lung adenocarcinoma. Points from the study as a whole: Later-stage lesions seemingly showed higher T cell density and diversity than normal lung.

TCRdb's table, derived via immunoSEQ multiplex PCR, lists solely in-frame clones and lacks some. The sample holds fewer than 9,500 clones, approximately 79% seen once. Trimming stripped 0 bases from V and 0 bases from J, with 15 bases between. CDR3 size: 18 residues. Looked up from germline, CDR1 is MNHNS and CDR2 is SASEGT. Of note for this clone: The target antigen is unknown.

The sequencing input was FFPE minimally invasive lung adenocarcinoma tissue. The chain employs TRBV6-1 and TRBJ1-5; D possibly corresponds to TRBD1 (6 bases). The sequence came from a donor at least 70 years old with lung adenocarcinoma. CDR3 loop: CASSEAPTGLYSNQPQHF. As DNA, the CDR3 is TGTGCCAGCAGTGAAGCTCCAACAGGGCTCTATAGCAATCAGCCCCAGCATTTT.